A single TCR beta chain is shown here with its context. The sample comes from a study of blood T cell repertoires in COVID-19. Overall study: COVID-19 samples, acute and convalescent, were from the United States, Italy and Spain. T cells, B-cell-depleted T cells, or PBMCs supplied cDNA or gDNA.

The ends lost 1 base at V and 0 bases at J; junction bases unmatched: 3. Germline CDR1 reads SGHAT; CDR2 reads FQNNGV. This CDR3 spans 18 amino acids. Authors' analysis steps: The authors estimated nucleated cell counts from reference gene primer amplification. The data were produced by immunoSEQ multiplex PCR, yet TCRdb's version contains in-frame clones alone and is incomplete. The V and J calls and clone size were taken over from that table, and D and trimming were inferred from the DNA. The sample has hundreds of thousands of clones; approximately 89% are singletons. This TCR was sampled from a woman aged 18-29 years who had recovered from COVID-19. The sequenced sample consisted of peripheral blood. The chain has TRBV11-2 and TRBJ2-3; 14 nucleotides line up with TRBD2. The CDR3 DNA reads as TGTGCCAGCAGCTTAGTGGGGACTAGCGGGAGCAGCACAGATACGCAGTATTTT. This encodes CASSLVGTSGSSTDTQYF.